This T cell receptor (beta chain) came from a study of cytotoxic CD8 clonotypes in ibrutinib-treated CLL (dated by TCRdb to about 2021). Regarding the research as a whole: The cohort included some 14 treatment-naive and 11 relapsed/refractory patients; 17 were IGHV unmutated. Responses were partial in 25 or so patients and complete in 2; after median 68 months follow-up, some 14 stayed in remission and about twelve progressed. Response samples were taken after a median of roughly eleven months on treatment, ranging from about 6 to 40 months. An average of around 250,000 productive templates and 94,082 productive rearrangements was obtained per sample. Longitudinal samples were available for 26 of the 86 trial participants. Cryopreserved peripheral blood mononuclear cells were obtained prior to treatment, at the time of response, and at either disease progression or sustained remission. Patients were still on ibrutinib when every remission and progressive disease sample was collected.

On a MiSeq, deep resolution sequencing aimed for a depth between 1 in 1 million and 1 in 200,000 T cells, with each clonotype covered approximately 10x on average. The immunoSEQ hsTCRB Kit was used to generate TCR beta libraries. The authors' pipeline ran thus. ImmunoSEQ Data Assistant and ImmunoSEQ Analyzer were used for data analysis, and V, D and J genes were assigned according to IMGT definitions. Clonality, which ranges from 0 to 1, was calculated by subtracting the normalized Shannon entropy of productive rearrangement frequencies from one. Only overrepresented clonotypes making up at least 0.05% of each patient's repertoire were included in the public clonotype analysis. Some 13 age-matched healthy donor repertoires from immuneACCESS were used as controls for clonality. What TCRdb holds here is the immuneACCESS table cut down to in-frame rearrangements. Part of the clones is not present; checked against another copy, under half of the missing clones reflect an unresolved V gene, and the others are unexplained. V and J calls and clone size are those listed in that table; D and trimming were worked out from the DNA. The sample table records 160,000 or so clones; nearly 90% of these occur just once. The ten biggest clones cover 3% of the sample.

As to this clone: It has no known antigen specificity. The input lacks base qualities; no much larger clone sits a single base away.

There are 15 amino acids in the CDR3, from cysteine to phenylalanine inclusive. Only the CDR3 portion is preserved as DNA: 45 bases, with reading frame beginning at the first base. V loses 7 bases, J loses 6 bases, and the germline ends lie 21 bases apart. Taken from the germline V gene, the CDR1 and CDR2 loops are MGHRA and YSYEKL. The sample's time point, from its label and the paper: progressive disease on ibrutinib. For TCR beta library preparation, roughly 2 micrograms of genomic DNA were extracted from the cryopreserved PBMCs. High-throughput TCR beta sequencing was performed on longitudinal blood samples from CLL patients receiving ibrutinib monotherapy. The patients took part in an open-label, single-center phase 2 trial of ibrutinib monotherapy. On the study overall, not on this receptor specifically: Baseline clonality was found to be higher than that of age-matched healthy donors and was strongly correlated with circulating CD8+ T-cell counts. An increase in clonality was observed at ibrutinib response, with clonality remaining stable during sustained remission and falling back toward baseline at progression. Public clonotypes were rare and either shrank or stayed stable during treatment, and the rise in clonality at ibrutinib response reflected expansion of private clonotypes. Lymph node repertoires were not examined, and the timing of sampling was not matched between patients in sustained remission and those whose disease progressed.

The sequence joins TRBV4-1 to TRBJ1-1, and perhaps TRBD1 as D gene, on 5 matching bases. Sequences were derived from PBMCs, sampled at disease progression, from a patient treated with ibrutinib. This TCR derives from a human donor with chronic lymphocytic leukemia. The CDR3 region reads CASNLGQGPIAEAFF. The nucleotides are TGCGCCAGCAACCTAGGGCAGGGCCCGATTGCTGAAGCTTTCTTT.